These 8 T cell receptor beta chains share one sample of origin, sequenced in a study of T cell repertoires in cytomegalovirus infection. TCRdb redid the calling of the reads with MiXCR, one entry per CDR3 protein. The sample consists of approximately 220,000 distinct CDR3 sequences, 35% to 45% of them appearing once. These receptors' antigens are unknown. Material: CD8+ T cells from cultured PBMCs, obtained from culture after CMV antigen stimulation. Receptors originate from a human donor in good health (CMV status not recorded). Some clones in this sample may be carry-over from other donors' samples.

This sequence joins TRBV11-2 and TRBJ2-3; 7 bases map to TRBD2. The CDR3 loop spans 17 amino acids. The germline V gene has CDR1 SGHAT and CDR2 FQNNGV. After removal of 3 bases from V and 4 bases from J, the junction contained 13 bases not matched to a gene. The CDR3 is CASSFGTTKIGSDTQYF. In nucleotides, the CDR3 is TGTGCCAGCAGCTTCGGGACTACCAAAATCGGGTCAGATACGCAGTATTTT.

The rearrangement links TRBV10-3 to TRBJ2-3, with D tentatively TRBD2 (6 bases). Per the germline V gene, CDR1 is ENHRY and CDR2 is SYGVKD. The V end lost 8 bases, the J end lost 10 bases, and 10 bases lay between the germline ends. This CDR3 has 10 residues. The CDR3 loop is CAIAGTPQYF. The CDR3 DNA is TGTGCCATCGCGGGGACTCCGCAGTATTTT.

This clonotype turned up a few times. The CDR3 is CASIDRGSRETQYF. The DNA of the CDR3 is TGCGCCAGCATTGACAGGGGGAGTCGAGAGACCCAGTACTTC. The V gene is TRBV5-1, the J gene TRBJ2-5, with 9 positions matching TRBD1. Losses at the gene ends were 6 bases for V and 4 bases for J; bases not matched to a gene: 7. This CDR3 has 14 residues. Per the germline V gene, CDR1 is SGHRS and CDR2 is YFSETQ.

The CDR3 protein is CASIGNTIYF. CDR3 DNA: TGTGCCAGCATTGGAAACACCATATATTTT. This chain connects TRBV7-9 to TRBJ1-3, with no clear D. The CDR3 runs to 10 residues. The V end lost 7 bases, the J end lost 3 bases, and 1 base lay between the germline ends. Germline lookup yields CDR1 SEHNR and CDR2 FQNEAQ (reference sequence).

For this clonotype: One end of the junction fails to match germline, which may point to a read error. J is TRBJ2-3 and V is TRBV4-1; perhaps D is TRBD1 or TRBD2 (5 bases each). This CDR3 spans 19 amino acids. The germline V gene encodes CDR1 MGHRA and CDR2 YSYEKL. The CDR3 DNA reads TGTGCCAGCAGCCAAGAACGGGGCCTCGTCACCCTTAGCACAGATACGCAGTATTTT. It codes for CASSQERGLVTLSTDTQYF.

The V gene is TRBV6-6, the J gene TRBJ1-5; D call uncertain. CDR1 is MNHNY and CDR2 is SVGAGI in the germline V gene (reference sequence). Trimming pared 2 bases from V and 8 bases from J, leaving 7 bases between. The CDR3 sequence is 12 residues long. The CDR3 DNA reads as TGTGCCAGCAGTTACAGGAACGAGCCCCAGCATTTT. Amino acid sequence: CASSYRNEPQHF.

The chain couples TRBV28 to TRBJ1-5; D not certain. Germline CDR1 and CDR2: MDHEN and SYDVKM. The CDR3 is 15 residues long. V lost 6 bases and J lost 2, with 14 bases in between. CDR3 sequence reads: CASSLVGIGNQPQHF. The DNA for the CDR3 is TGTGCCAGCAGCCTGGTCGGGATTGGCAATCAGCCCCAGCATTTT.

The rearrangement links TRBV27 to TRBJ2-1; D remains unclear. CDR1 is MNHEY and CDR2 is SMNVEV in the germline V gene (reference sequence). The CDR3 runs 17 residues. V was trimmed by 5 bases and J by 0 bases, leaving 17 bases between them. The CDR3 DNA reads as TGTGCCAGCAGTCTCGGACCGCAACTTAGCTCCTACAATGAGCAGTTCTTC. Translation: CASSLGPQLSSYNEQFF.